The 7 T cell receptor beta chains listed next were all sequenced from one sample in a study of cytomegalovirus exposure and HLA in healthy donors. 13 Jbeta primers and 60 Vbeta primers were used for the PCR. Produced via immunoSEQ multiplex PCR; TCRdb's table is partial and in-frame only. The sample holds about 82,000 clones; roughly 80% are singletons and the top ten take 13%. The sequenced material came from PBMCs. The receptors come from a human donor in good health.

CDR3 in amino acids: CASSFRGATEKLFF. In nucleotides, the CDR3 is TGTGCCAGCAGTTTCAGGGGTGCAACTGAAAAACTGTTTTTT. The rearrangement uses TRBV27 and TRBJ1-4; D possibly corresponds to TRBD1 (6 bases). V was shortened by 3 bases and J by 7 bases, with 12 bases between the two germline ends. The CDR3 length is 14 residues. Germline V gives CDR1 MNHEY, CDR2 SMNVEV (reference sequence).

The rearrangement uses TRBV7-6 and TRBJ1-2; 10 nucleotides match TRBD1. CDR1 is SGHVS and CDR2 is FNYEAQ in the germline V gene. CDR3 length equals 16 residues. J was trimmed by 4 bases and V by 3 bases; bases with no gene match: 8. The CDR3 coding sequence is TGTGCCAGCAGCTTGGACCCCGACAGGGGGCCCTATGGCTACACCTTC. Translated, it gives CASSLDPDRGPYGYTF. Filled out from reference TRBV7-6 and TRBJ1-2, the complete variable domain reads GAGVSQSPRYKVTKRGQDVALRCDPISGHVSLYWYRQALGQGPEFLTYFNYEAQQDKSGLPNDRFSAERPEGSISTLTIQRTEQRDSAMYRCASSLDPDRGPYGYTFGSGTRLTVV.

On this clone: At one end the junction does not follow the germline gene, possibly because of a read error. This sequence joins TRBV29-1 and TRBJ1-2; D is uncertain. Germline V gene data show CDR1 as SQVTM and CDR2 as ANQGSEA. The CDR3 sequence is 13 residues long. The CDR3 nucleotides read TGCAGCGTTAGGCGGAGCAGCGCCTATGGCTACCCCTTC. Amino acids: CSVRRSSAYGYPF.

This clone was counted a few times. This sequence joins TRBV7-9 and TRBJ1-4, with TRBD1 matching over 7 bases. Germline V gene sequence: CDR1 SEHNR, CDR2 FQNEAQ (reference sequence). The CDR3 runs 16 residues. V was clipped by 5 bases and J by 0 bases; unmatched bases: 6. The CDR3, as DNA: TGTGCCAGCAGCCCGGGGACAGTTGCAACTAATGAAAAACTGTTTTTT. It is translated as CASSPGTVATNEKLFF.

This sequence joins TRBV29-1 and TRBJ2-3; 8 bases map to TRBD2. Germline loops: CDR1 SQVTM, CDR2 ANQGSEA. This CDR3 spans 15 amino acids. V lost 6 bases to trimming and J lost 3 bases; unmatched junction nucleotides: 11. CDR3 in DNA: TGCAGCGTCACCTCACGAGCGGGGGAGACAGATACGCAGTATTTT. Translation gives CSVTSRAGETDTQYF.

This chain connects TRBV19 to TRBJ1-1, with D perhaps TRBD1 (5 bases). Germline lookup yields CDR1 LNHDA and CDR2 SQIVND (reference sequence). The CDR3 length is 14 residues. V lost 5 bases, J lost 5 bases, and 15 bases lay in between. The CDR3 spells CASSWAGLATEAFF. The DNA of the CDR3 is TGTGCCAGTAGTTGGGCAGGGCTTGCGACTGAAGCTTTCTTT.

The gene calls are TRBV6-4 and TRBJ2-7, with 7 bases lining up with TRBD2. CDR1 is MRHNA and CDR2 is SNTAGT in the germline V gene. The CDR3 consists of 12 residues. Germline trimming cut 1 base from V and 6 bases from J; bases unmatched to any gene: 0. This chain's CDR3 is CASSDWGGEQYF. In DNA form, the CDR3 reads TGTGCCAGCAGTGACTGGGGGGGCGAGCAGTACTTC.